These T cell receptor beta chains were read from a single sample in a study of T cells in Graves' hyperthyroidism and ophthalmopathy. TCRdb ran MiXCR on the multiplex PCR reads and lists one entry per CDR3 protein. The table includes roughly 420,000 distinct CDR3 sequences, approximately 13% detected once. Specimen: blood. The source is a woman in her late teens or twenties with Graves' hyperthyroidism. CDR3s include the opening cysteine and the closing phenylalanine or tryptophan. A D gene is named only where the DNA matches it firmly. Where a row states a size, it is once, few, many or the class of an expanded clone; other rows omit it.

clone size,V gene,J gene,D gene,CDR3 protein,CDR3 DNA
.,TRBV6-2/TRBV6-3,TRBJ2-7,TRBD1,CASSSTGVYEQYF,TGTGCCAGCAGTAGCACAGGGGTTTACGAGCAGTACTTC
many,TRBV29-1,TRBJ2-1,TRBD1,CSVPARGSHEQFF,TGCAGCGTTCCGGCCAGGGGGTCCCATGAGCAGTTCTTC
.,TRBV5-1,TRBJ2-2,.,CASHLEPGRTANTGELFF,TGCGCCAGCCACCTAGAACCGGGACGGACAGCGAACACCGGGGAGCTGTTTTTT
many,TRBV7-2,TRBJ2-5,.,CASGLREGGETQYF,TGTGCCAGCGGGCTCAGGGAGGGGGGAGAGACCCAGTACTTC
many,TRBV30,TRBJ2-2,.,CAWTAMGTGELFF,TGTGCCTGGACGGCGATGGGGACCGGGGAGCTGTTTTTT
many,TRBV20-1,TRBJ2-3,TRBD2,CSAPKAGGPDTQYF,TGCAGTGCCCCGAAGGCGGGAGGGCCAGATACGCAGTATTTT
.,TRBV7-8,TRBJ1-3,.,CASSYTPSSGNTIYF,TGTGCCAGCAGCTATACACCGTCCTCTGGAAACACCATATATTTT
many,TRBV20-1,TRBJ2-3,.,CSATAQTGPTQYF,TGCAGTGCGACCGCCCAGACAGGTCCTACGCAGTATTTT
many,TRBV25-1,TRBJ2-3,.,CASSGRTLSRDTQYF,TGTGCCAGCAGTGGGAGGACCTTGAGTCGCGATACGCAGTATTTT
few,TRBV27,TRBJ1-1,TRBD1,CASSPPGQGRTEAFF,TGTGCCAGCAGCCCACCCGGACAGGGGCGCACTGAAGCTTTCTTT
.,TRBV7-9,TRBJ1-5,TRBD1,CASSLDYRGNQPQHF,TGTGCCAGCAGCTTAGACTACAGGGGAAATCAGCCCCAGCATTTT
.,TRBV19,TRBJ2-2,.,CASSKDRDTGELFF,TGTGCCAGTAGTAAGGACAGAGACACCGGGGAGCTGTTTTTT
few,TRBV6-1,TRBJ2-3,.,CASSEAAGQPNWDTQYF,TGTGCCAGCAGTGAAGCGGCGGGACAGCCAAATTGGGATACGCAGTATTTT
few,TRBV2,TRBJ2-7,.,CASTAIGGTGGMAPEQYF,TGTGCCAGCACGGCAATTGGGGGGACTGGCGGGATGGCACCGGAGCAGTACTTC
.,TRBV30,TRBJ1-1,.,CAWSAPRDGNTEAFF,TGTGCCTGGAGTGCCCCACGGGACGGCAACACTGAAGCTTTCTTT
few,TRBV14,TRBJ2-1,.,CTSSQVRGHEQFF,TGTACCAGCAGCCAAGTGAGGGGCCATGAGCAGTTCTTC
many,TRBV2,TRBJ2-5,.,CASSEVRETQYF,TGTGCCAGCAGTGAGGTTCGGGAGACCCAGTACTTC
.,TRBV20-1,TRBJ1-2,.,CSARGVMGGGYGYTF,TGCAGTGCTAGAGGTGTCATGGGCGGAGGCTATGGCTACACCTTC
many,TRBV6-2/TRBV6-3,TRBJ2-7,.,CASRLSNRAGSYEQYF,TGTGCCAGCAGACTCTCTAACAGGGCTGGCTCCTACGAGCAGTACTTC
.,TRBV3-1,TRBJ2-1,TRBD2,CASGEPSGRYLDEQFF,TGTGCCAGCGGCGAGCCGAGCGGGAGGTATTTGGATGAGCAGTTCTTC
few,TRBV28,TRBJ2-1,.,CASRRRTQYNEQFF,TGTGCCAGTCGACGGAGGACCCAATACAATGAGCAGTTCTTC
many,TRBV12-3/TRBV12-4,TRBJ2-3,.,CASRPRLPGTQYF,TGTGCCAGCAGACCCAGACTACCTGGCACGCAGTATTTT
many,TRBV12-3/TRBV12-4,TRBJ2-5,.,CASKLGAGETQYF,TGTGCCAGTAAGCTGGGGGCAGGGGAGACCCAGTACTTC
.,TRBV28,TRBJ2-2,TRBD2,CASSGPPWTSGSNRFANTGELFF,TGTGCCAGCAGTGGCCCCCCGTGGACTAGCGGGTCAAATAGGTTCGCGAACACCGGGGAGCTGTTTTTT
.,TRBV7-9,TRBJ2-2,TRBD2,CASSRTSGTAGELFF,TGTGCCAGCAGCCGGACTAGCGGGACTGCTGGGGAGCTGTTTTTT
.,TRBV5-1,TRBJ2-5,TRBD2,CASSPILAGGQETQYF,TGCGCCAGCAGCCCTATTCTAGCGGGAGGGCAAGAGACCCAGTACTTC
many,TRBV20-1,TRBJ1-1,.,CSARGTSGNTEAFF,TGCAGTGCTAGAGGGACATCTGGAAACACTGAAGCTTTCTTT
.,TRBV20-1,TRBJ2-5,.,CSARFGQETQYF,TGCAGTGCTAGATTCGGGCAAGAGACCCAGTACTTC
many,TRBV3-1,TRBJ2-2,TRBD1,CASTLQGANTGELFF,TGTGCCAGCACCCTACAGGGGGCGAACACCGGGGAGCTGTTTTTT
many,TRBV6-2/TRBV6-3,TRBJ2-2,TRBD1,CAIGQGANTGELFF,TGTGCCATCGGACAGGGGGCCAACACCGGGGAGCTGTTTTTT
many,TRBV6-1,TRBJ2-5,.,CASGRETQYF,TGTGCCTCGGGCCGAGAGACCCAGTACTTC
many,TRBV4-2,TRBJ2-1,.,CASSQDGGNLYNEQFF,TGTGCCAGCAGCCAAGATGGCGGGAACCTCTACAATGAGCAGTTCTTC
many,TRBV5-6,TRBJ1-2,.,CASSLAAAESYGYTF,TGTGCCAGCAGCTTGGCCGCGGCCGAGAGCTATGGCTACACCTTC
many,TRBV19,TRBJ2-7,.,CASSIDHPDPEIDEQYF,TGTGCCAGTAGTATAGATCATCCGGACCCAGAAATCGACGAGCAGTACTTC
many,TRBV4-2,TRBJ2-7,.,CASSQEEDISYEQYF,TGTGCCAGCAGCCAAGAAGAAGACATCTCCTACGAGCAGTACTTC
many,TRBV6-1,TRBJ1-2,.,CASSEPGFYGYTF,TGTGCCAGCAGTGAACCAGGATTCTATGGCTACACCTTC
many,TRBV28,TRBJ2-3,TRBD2,CASRDTSGSTDTQYF,TGTGCCAGCAGAGATACTAGCGGAAGCACAGATACGCAGTATTTT
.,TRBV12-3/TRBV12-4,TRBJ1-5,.,CASSLGRGRQPQHF,TGTGCCAGCAGTTTAGGACGGGGGAGGCAGCCCCAGCATTTT
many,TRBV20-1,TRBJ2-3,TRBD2,CSARISPSGRALGTWWDTDTQYF,TGCAGTGCTAGAATCTCCCCTAGCGGGAGGGCCCTCGGGACTTGGTGGGACACAGATACGCAGTATTTT
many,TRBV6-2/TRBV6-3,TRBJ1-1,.,CASSFILDSEAFF,TGTGCCAGCAGTTTCATACTCGACTCGGAAGCTTTCTTT
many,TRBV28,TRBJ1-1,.,CANSFLETEAFF,TGTGCCAACAGTTTCCTGGAGACTGAAGCTTTCTTT
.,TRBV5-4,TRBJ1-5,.,CASSLDSLGAAQPQHF,TGTGCCAGCAGCTTGGATTCACTGGGGGCAGCTCAGCCCCAGCATTTT
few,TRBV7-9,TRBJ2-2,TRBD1,CASSSRQGAHLGELFF,TGTGCCAGCAGCTCCAGACAGGGGGCGCATTTGGGGGAGCTGTTTTTT
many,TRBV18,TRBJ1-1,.,CASSPEGRNTEAFF,TGTGCCAGCTCACCAGAGGGGCGGAACACTGAAGCTTTCTTT
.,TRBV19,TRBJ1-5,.,CASSIDSRGRQPQHF,TGTGCCAGTAGTATTGATAGCAGGGGTCGACAGCCCCAGCATTTT
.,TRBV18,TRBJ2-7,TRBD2,CASSPLAGESSEQYF,TGTGCCAGCTCACCCCTAGCGGGAGAGTCTTCCGAGCAGTACTTC
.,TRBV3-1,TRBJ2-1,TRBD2,CASSDPGTSGSQFF,TGTGCCAGCAGCGACCCCGGGACTAGCGGGAGTCAGTTCTTC
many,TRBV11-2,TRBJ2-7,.,CASSLDSREGYEQYF,TGTGCCAGCAGCTTAGATTCCCGGGAAGGCTACGAGCAGTACTTC
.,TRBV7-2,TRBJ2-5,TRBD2,CASSLGRPGLAGGETQYF,TGTGCCAGCAGCCTCGGACGCCCGGGACTAGCGGGAGGAGAGACCCAGTACTTC
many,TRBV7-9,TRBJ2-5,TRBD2,CASSYSGSRETQYF,TGTGCCAGCAGCTATAGCGGGAGTAGAGAGACCCAGTACTTC